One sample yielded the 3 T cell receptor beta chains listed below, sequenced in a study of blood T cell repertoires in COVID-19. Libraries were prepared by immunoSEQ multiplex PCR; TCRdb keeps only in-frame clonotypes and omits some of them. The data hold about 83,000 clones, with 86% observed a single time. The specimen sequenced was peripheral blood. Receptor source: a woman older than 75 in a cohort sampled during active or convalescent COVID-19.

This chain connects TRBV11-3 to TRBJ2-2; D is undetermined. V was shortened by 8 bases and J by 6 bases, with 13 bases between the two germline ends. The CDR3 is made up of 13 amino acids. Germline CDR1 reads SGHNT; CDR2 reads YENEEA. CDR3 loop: CASGASLSGELFF. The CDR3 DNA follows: TGTGCCAGCGGAGCCAGCTTGTCCGGGGAGCTGTTTTTT.

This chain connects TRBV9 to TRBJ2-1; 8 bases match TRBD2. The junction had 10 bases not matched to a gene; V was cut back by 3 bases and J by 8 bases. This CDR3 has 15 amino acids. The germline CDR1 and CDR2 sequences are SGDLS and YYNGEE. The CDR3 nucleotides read TGTGCCAGCAGCGGGACCGGGACTAGTTTTGATGAGCAGTTCTTC. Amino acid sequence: CASSGTGTSFDEQFF.

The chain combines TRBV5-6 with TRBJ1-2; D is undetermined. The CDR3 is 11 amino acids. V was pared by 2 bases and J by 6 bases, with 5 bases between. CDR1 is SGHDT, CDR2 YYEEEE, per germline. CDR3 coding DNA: TGTGCCAGCAGCTTTTTCGATGGCTACACCTTC. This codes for CASSFFDGYTF.